This TCR beta chain was profiled in a study of molecular identifiers for immune sequencing clone quantification. This clonotype was seen a few times. TCRdb re-analysed the PCR reads in MiXCR, keeping a single row per CDR3 protein. The sample records over 550,000 distinct CDR3 sequences, roughly 23% being singletons. V was shortened by 3 bases and J by 5 bases, with 10 bases between the two germline ends. CDR3 length equals 13 residues. The germline gives CDR1 MNHNS, CDR2 SASEGT. The sequenced material came from naive CD8+ T cells from blood, with Jurkat cell RNA spiked in. Documented subset: FACS-sorted CD8+CD4-CCR7+CD45RA+ naive T cells. This sequence joins TRBV6-1 and TRBJ1-1; D gene ambiguous. The sequence derives from a human donor in good health. Some libraries in this study had Jurkat cell RNA spiked in. The CDR3: CASSDPPSTEAFF. CDR3 nucleotides: TGTGCCAGCAGTGATCCCCCTAGTACTGAAGCTTTCTTT.